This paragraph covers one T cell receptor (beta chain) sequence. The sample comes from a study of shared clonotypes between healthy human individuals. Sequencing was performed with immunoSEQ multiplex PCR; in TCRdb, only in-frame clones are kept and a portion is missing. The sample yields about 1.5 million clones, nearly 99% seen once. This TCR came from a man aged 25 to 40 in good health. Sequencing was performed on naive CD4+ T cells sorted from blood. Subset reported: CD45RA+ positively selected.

DNA of the CDR3: TGTGCCAGCTCACCACCCTTCTTGGGAGATTTCACAGATACGCAGTATTTT. Its protein product is CASSPPFLGDFTDTQYF. V and J are TRBV18 and TRBJ2-3; weak D call: TRBD2 (5 bases). The CDR3 contains 17 residues. V was pared by 0 bases and J by 2 bases, with 15 bases between. CDR1 KGHSH and CDR2 LQKENI come from the germline V gene.